What follows are 21 T cell receptor beta chains derived from one specimen sequenced in a study of cytomegalovirus exposure and HLA in healthy donors. Generated by immunoSEQ multiplex PCR, the TCRdb table keeps only in-frame clones and is missing some. The table records 95,000 to 120,000 clones, 95% of them present only once. Sample: PBMCs. The receptor set was obtained from a woman younger than 35 in good health and CMV-seronegative.

This chain uses TRBV7-3 with TRBJ1-2, with TRBD1 as a possible D gene (5 bases). Germline CDR1 and CDR2: SGHTA and FQGTGA. V was pared by 3 bases and J by 8 bases, with 16 bases between. The CDR3 is 14 residues long. CDR3 amino acids: CASSFQGGNGGYTF. DNA of the CDR3: TGTGCCAGCAGCTTCCAGGGCGGGAATGGGGGCTACACCTTC.

The V call is TRBV28, the J call TRBJ2-3; D is undetermined. Germline V gene data show CDR1 as MDHEN and CDR2 as SYDVKM. Trimming took 5 bases from V and 2 from J, leaving 23 bases between them. CDR3 size: 18 residues. The CDR3: CASSASPGLGSTTDTQYF. The CDR3 DNA sequence: TGTGCCAGCAGTGCCTCCCCCGGTCTCGGGTCCACCACAGATACGCAGTATTTT.

This CDR3 reads CASNRQGAGQPQHF. CDR3 in DNA: TGTGCCAGCAACCGACAGGGCGCAGGTCAGCCCCAGCATTTT. This chain links TRBV7-2 with TRBJ1-5, with TRBD1 matching over 7 bases. CDR1 and CDR2 (germline): SGHTA, FQGNSA. V dropped 7 bases and J dropped 6; count of bases not matched to a gene: 9. This CDR3 contains 14 residues.

This chain links TRBV7-2 with TRBJ2-7, with no clear D. V lost 5 bases, J lost 2 bases, and 13 bases lay in between. CDR1 and CDR2 (germline): SGHTA, FQGNSA. The CDR3 is 14 amino acids. The CDR3 DNA follows: TGTGCCAGCAGCAAGCCGGGTCTGACCTACGAGCAGTACTTC. This translates into CASSKPGLTYEQYF.

The DNA for the CDR3 is TGTGCCAGCAGCTCCCGGACAGGGGGCTACAATGAGCAGTTCTTC. Amino acids: CASSSRTGGYNEQFF. The chain joins TRBV14 to TRBJ2-1, with 10 nucleotides matching TRBD1. CDR1 is SGHDN, CDR2 FVKESK, per germline. V dropped 5 bases and J dropped 3; count of bases not matched to a gene: 4. This CDR3 region has 15 residues.

V usage is TRBV6-6 and J usage is TRBJ1-1, with unresolved D. The V end lost 3 bases, the J end lost 4 bases, and 9 bases lay between the germline ends. Looked up from germline, CDR1 is MNHNY and CDR2 is SVGAGI (reference sequence). The CDR3 is 13 amino acids. The CDR3 spells CASSYAWPTEAFF. The CDR3 DNA reads as TGTGCCAGCAGTTATGCCTGGCCCACTGAAGCTTTCTTT.

This chain joins TRBV4-2 and TRBJ2-3; perhaps TRBD2 as D (7 bases). V was trimmed by 0 bases and J by 2 bases, leaving 12 bases between them. Germline assignment: CDR1 LGHNA and CDR2 YNFKEQ. This CDR3 has 16 amino acids. In DNA form, the CDR3 reads TGTGCCAGCAGCCAAGATTGGGGGGGGGCCACAGATACGCAGTATTTT. Translated, it gives CASSQDWGGATDTQYF.

This rearrangement joins TRBV19 to TRBJ1-1; D is undetermined. Germline CDR1 LNHDA, CDR2 SQIVND (reference sequence). Trimming took off 2 bases at V and 0 bases at J, with 13 bases between the two ends. This CDR3 has 16 residues. The CDR3: CASSIPHSGMNTEAFF. CDR3 sequence (DNA): TGTGCCAGTAGTATACCCCACTCGGGAATGAACACTGAAGCTTTCTTT.

Written as DNA, the CDR3 is TGTGCCAGCAGTTTACGGGTTAACTATGGCTACACCTTC. Protein: CASSLRVNYGYTF. The V gene is TRBV27, the J gene TRBJ1-2; D ambiguous. V was pared by 2 bases and J by 1 base, with 5 bases between. CDR3 length: 13 residues. The germline V gene encodes CDR1 MNHEY and CDR2 SMNVEV (reference sequence).

The chain employs TRBV5-1 and TRBJ2-3; the D is unclear. Germline lookup yields CDR1 SGHRS and CDR2 YFSETQ. This CDR3 has 16 residues. V shed 0 bases and J shed 1 base, with 12 bases lying between them. The CDR3 DNA reads TGCGCCAGCAGCTTGGGGCTAAATGGAGGCACAGATACGCAGTATTTT. Translation: CASSLGLNGGTDTQYF.

The chain carries TRBV5-1 and TRBJ2-7, with D possibly being TRBD2 (6 bases). The V end lost 4 bases, the J end lost 0 bases, and 11 bases lay between the germline ends. Germline CDR1 is SGHRS and CDR2 is YFSETQ. The CDR3 spans 14 residues. The chain's CDR3 is CASSPGGSSYEQYF. As DNA, the CDR3 is TGCGCCAGCAGCCCCGGGGGAAGCTCCTACGAGCAGTACTTC.

This chain uses TRBV6-5 with TRBJ1-2, with TRBD1 matching over 7 bases. This CDR3 comprises 15 residues. Germline loops: CDR1 MNHEY, CDR2 SVGAGI. Trimming removed 6 bases from V and 6 bases from J; junction bases left unmatched: 13. The CDR3 DNA is TGTGCCAGCAGACGTACCGGGACAGTGCCGGATGGCTACACCTTC. It yields the protein CASRRTGTVPDGYTF.

V and J are TRBV19 and TRBJ1-5; possibly TRBD1 for D (5 bases). V was trimmed by 5 bases and J by 4 bases, leaving 18 bases between them. The CDR3 extends over 16 amino acids. Germline V lookup: CDR1 LNHDA, CDR2 SQIVND (reference sequence). CDR3 coding DNA: TGTGCCAGTAGTGGCAATGGGGGAGGTGGGAATCAGCCCCAGCATTTT. It yields the protein CASSGNGGGGNQPQHF.

This chain's CDR3 is CASSSPRSLTSGGLYQETQYF. In nucleotides, the CDR3 is TGTGCCAGCAGCTCGCCCCGATCCCTGACTAGCGGGGGCCTGTACCAAGAGACCCAGTACTTC. This chain uses TRBV13 with TRBJ2-5, with 12 bases matching TRBD2. The CDR3 consists of 21 residues. CDR1 and CDR2 from the germline V gene are PRHDT and FYEKMQ (reference sequence). The trim removed 4 bases at V and 0 bases at J, leaving 18 bases unmatched.

The rearrangement links TRBV11-2 to TRBJ2-7; 7 bases align to TRBD2. The CDR3 loop spans 15 amino acids. V was pared by 8 bases and J by 1 base, with 11 bases of the junction left unmatched. CDR1 is SGHAT, CDR2 FQNNGV, per germline. CDR3 sequence (DNA): TGTGCCAGCCGTCAGCCCAAGCGGGGTTCCTACGAGCAGTACTTC. Its translation is CASRQPKRGSYEQYF.

The V gene is TRBV7-9, the J gene TRBJ1-3, with 7 bases identical to TRBD1. This CDR3 region has 14 residues. V shed 1 base and J 3 bases; nucleotides not matched to a gene: 0. Germline lookup yields CDR1 SEHNR and CDR2 FQNEAQ (reference sequence). CDR3 nucleotides: TGTGCCAGCAGCTTAGGACAGGGTGGAAACACCATATATTTT. Residues: CASSLGQGGNTIYF.

This chain connects TRBV11-3 to TRBJ2-5; D is perhaps TRBD2 (5 bases). The V gene lost 2 bases and the J gene lost 4 bases, with 8 bases spanning the gap. Germline-derived CDR1 and CDR2 are SGHNT and YENEEA. The CDR3 runs 13 residues. DNA of the CDR3: TGTGCCAGCAGCTTAAATGAGGGAGAGACCCAGTACTTC. Encoded protein: CASSLNEGETQYF.

V and J are TRBV7-9 and TRBJ2-1; 7 bases line up with TRBD1. Germline trimming cut 1 base from V and 1 base from J; bases unmatched to any gene: 1. Germline V gene data show CDR1 as SEHNR and CDR2 as FQNEAQ (reference sequence). The CDR3 extends over 15 amino acids. The CDR3 bases are TGTGCCAGCAGCTTAGGGGACAGTTCCTACAATGAGCAGTTCTTC. It codes for CASSLGDSSYNEQFF.

The CDR3 DNA follows: TGTGCCAGCATGCGGGGCGGGGCGGACTATGGCTACACCTTC. Protein product: CASMRGGADYGYTF. The V gene is TRBV2, the J gene TRBJ1-2, with D possibly matching TRBD1 (5 bases). V was trimmed by 7 bases and J by 3 bases, leaving 15 bases between them. Looked up from germline, CDR1 is SNHLY and CDR2 is FYNNEI. The length of the CDR3 is 14 residues.

J is TRBJ1-4 and V is TRBV5-1, with D hard to call. The ends were cut back, 5 bases at V and 0 bases at J, with 11 bases in the middle. This CDR3 region has 15 residues. Germline values: CDR1 SGHRS, CDR2 YFSETQ. This CDR3 reads CASSSAGTTNEKLFF. The CDR3 DNA reads TGCGCCAGCAGTTCGGCCGGGACAACTAATGAAAAACTGTTTTTT.

The gene calls are TRBV6-1 and TRBJ2-4, with D perhaps matching TRBD1 (5 bases). CDR1 MNHNS and CDR2 SASEGT come from the germline V gene. CDR3 length: 13 amino acids. Between the trimmed V and J ends, which lost 2 bases and 6 bases, there was a span of 8 bases. The CDR3 nucleotides are TGTGCCAGCAGTGAATCAGACAGAAACATTCAGTACTTC. Translating it yields CASSESDRNIQYF.